This TCR beta chain was sequenced for a study of Ad26.COV2.S vaccination and SARS-CoV-2 variants. V lost 5 bases and J 4 bases, leaving 6 bases between the germline ends. CDR1 is SGHTA, CDR2 FQGNSA, per germline. This CDR3 contains 12 residues. Measured with immunoSEQ multiplex PCR; TCRdb has only the in-frame clones, and not every one. The data hold 300,000 to 400,000 clones, with about 91% observed a single time. The clonotype was recovered from a human donor who had recovered from COVID-19. The sequenced sample was peripheral blood, obtained after recovery from COVID-19. The rearrangement uses TRBV7-2 and TRBJ1-3; the D is unclear. The CDR3, as DNA: TGTGCCAGCAGCATCGAAGGAAACACCATATATTTT. Its translation is CASSIEGNTIYF.